This entry lists 4 T cell receptor beta chains sequenced from one sample in a study of OX40 agonist ivuxolimab in advanced cancers. Produced via immunoSEQ multiplex PCR; TCRdb's table is partial and in-frame only. Of some 46,000 clones in the sample, 80% to 90% are singletons; the top ten hold about 10%. This specimen was CD4+ or CD8+ T cells sorted from blood, taken in a trial of the OX40 agonist ivuxolimab. The receptors here all came from an adult with an advanced solid tumor such as melanoma, head and neck, liver or kidney cancer.

The V gene is TRBV11-3, the J gene TRBJ2-3; 8 positions match TRBD2. Losses at the gene ends were 1 base for V and 5 bases for J; bases not matched to a gene: 5. Germline CDR1 and CDR2: SGHNT and YENEEA. There are 15 residues in the CDR3. In nucleotides, the CDR3 is TGTGCCAGCAGCTTAGTGACACTAGCGGAAGATACGCAGTATTTT. Protein sequence: CASSLVTLAEDTQYF.

J is TRBJ2-2 and V is TRBV7-6; D is unclear. V was cut by 1 base and J by 6 bases, with 3 bases left in between. The CDR3 is 12 amino acids. CDR1 is SGHVS and CDR2 is FNYEAQ in the germline V gene. The CDR3 coding sequence is TGTGCCAGCAGCTTAGGTGCCGGGGAGCTGTTTTTT. Translated, it gives CASSLGAGELFF.

V gene TRBV9 combines with J gene TRBJ2-3; 7 bases line up with TRBD2. The CDR3 totals 15 residues. Germline CDR1 and CDR2: SGDLS and YYNGEE. V shed 3 bases and J 2 bases; nucleotides not matched to a gene: 6. The CDR3 here is CASSEGDYDTDTQYF. The CDR3 DNA follows: TGTGCCAGCAGCGAAGGGGACTACGACACAGATACGCAGTATTTT.

This chain uses TRBV21-1 with TRBJ2-2; no check of the table's D call, TRBD1, against the DNA was made. TRBV21-1 is labeled a pseudogene. CDR3 length equals 15 residues. CDR3 nucleotide sequence: TGTGCCAGCCTAGGGACAGGGGGCCTCACCGGGGAGCTGTTTTTT. It translates to CASLGTGGLTGELFF.